These 10 T cell receptor beta chains were all obtained from the same sample, sequenced in a study of OX40 agonist ivuxolimab in advanced cancers. TCRdb's table, derived via immunoSEQ multiplex PCR, lists solely in-frame clones and lacks some. The table has about 80,000 clones, around four fifths seen once. The specimen was CD4+ or CD8+ T cells sorted from blood, collected in a trial of the OX40 agonist ivuxolimab. These receptor sequences come from an adult with an advanced solid tumor such as melanoma, head and neck, liver or kidney cancer.

The rearrangement links TRBV6-5 to TRBJ2-3; weak D call: TRBD2 (6 bases). There are 16 residues in the CDR3. The ends were cut back, 6 bases at V and 0 bases at J, with 16 bases in the middle. Germline V gene data show CDR1 as MNHEY and CDR2 as SVGAGI. The CDR3 region is CASRYGTDSSTDTQYF. CDR3 nucleotides: TGTGCCAGCAGATACGGGACTGACTCTAGCACAGATACGCAGTATTTT.

The chain employs TRBV18 and TRBJ1-4; no reliable D call. CDR3 length: 16 residues. Trimming took off 2 bases at V and 5 bases at J, with 15 bases between the two ends. Germline values: CDR1 KGHSH, CDR2 LQKENI. DNA for the CDR3: TGTGCCAGCTCACCATTCGGCCAGGACCCCAATGAAAAACTGTTTTTT. Protein: CASSPFGQDPNEKLFF.

The CDR3 sequence is CASSPAHPPGAYGYTF. Here the CDR3 DNA reads TGTGCCAGCTCACCAGCCCACCCCCCCGGAGCCTATGGCTACACCTTC. This chain uses TRBV18 with TRBJ1-2; D not certain. Between the trimmed V and J ends, which lost 2 bases and 4 bases, there was a span of 17 bases. From germline, CDR1 is KGHSH and CDR2 LQKENI. The CDR3 is 16 residues long.

V and J are TRBV6-6 and TRBJ1-5, with D tentatively TRBD1 (5 bases). Germline V lookup: CDR1 MNHNY, CDR2 SVGAGI (reference sequence). The V end lost 6 bases, the J end lost 7 bases, and 16 bases lay between the germline ends. The CDR3 runs to 14 residues. CDR3 DNA sequence: TGTGCCAGCAGCCAAAGGGGCACGAGACAGCCCCAGCATTTT. This sequence encodes CASSQRGTRQPQHF.

The chain combines TRBV30 with TRBJ1-4; D remains unclear. Trimming pared 3 bases from V and 8 bases from J, leaving 13 bases between. The CDR3 covers 13 residues. The V gene's germline CDR1 is GTSNPN and CDR2 SVGIG (reference sequence). Written as DNA, the CDR3 is TGTGCCTGGAGCCCGGGCCCGGGGGAAAAACTGTTTTTT. As protein: CAWSPGPGEKLFF.

This chain connects TRBV30 to TRBJ2-1, with D unresolved. Trimming left V 0 bases short and J 7 bases short, with 10 bases between. Germline V gene lookup returns CDR1 GTSNPN and CDR2 SVGIG (reference sequence). The CDR3 is 13 residues long. The CDR3 protein is CAWSVARRNEQFF. CDR3 nucleotides: TGTGCCTGGAGTGTAGCCAGAAGGAATGAGCAGTTCTTC. The full variable domain, in which reference TRBV30 and TRBJ2-1 provide the parts outside the CDR3, is SQTIHQWPATLVQPVGSPLSLECTVEGTSNPNLYWYRQAAGRGLQLLFYSVGIGQISSEVPQNLSASRPQDRQFILSSKKLLLSDSGFYLCAWSVARRNEQFFGPGTRLTVL.

The CDR3: CASSLVGEQYF. The CDR3 DNA follows: TGTGCCAGCAGCTTGGTAGGCGAGCAGTACTTC. The chain joins TRBV11-2 to TRBJ2-7; D unresolved. CDR1 is SGHAT and CDR2 is FQNNGV in the germline V gene. V was clipped by 3 bases and J by 6 bases, with 6 bases between them. The CDR3 is 11 residues long.

The rearrangement links TRBV7-9 to TRBJ1-3, with D possibly being TRBD1 (5 bases). This CDR3 comprises 17 residues. Trimming cost V 2 bases and J 4 bases, with 18 bases left between them. The germline V gene encodes CDR1 SEHNR and CDR2 FQNEAQ (reference sequence). CDR3 in amino acids: CASSLRDLRLAGNTIYF. The CDR3 region has the DNA TGTGCCAGCAGCTTAAGGGACCTCCGATTGGCCGGAAACACCATATATTTT.

The chain has TRBV7-2 and TRBJ2-5; 8 bases line up with TRBD1. Germline CDR1 reads SGHTA; CDR2 reads FQGNSA. This CDR3 is built from 13 residues. The junction had 3 bases not matched to a gene; V was cut back by 5 bases and J by 4 bases. The CDR3 DNA sequence: TGTGCCAGCAGCGGACAGGGACGAGAGACCCAGTACTTC. This gives the protein CASSGQGRETQYF.

This chain joins TRBV6-5 and TRBJ1-2; a possible D gene is TRBD1 (5 bases). Germline V gives CDR1 MNHEY, CDR2 SVGAGI. The CDR3 consists of 15 residues. V was pared by 6 bases and J by 5 bases, with 19 bases between. The CDR3 is CASRQKIGGVYGYTF. The CDR3 DNA is TGTGCCAGCAGGCAAAAGATCGGGGGGGTTTATGGCTACACCTTC.